This is a list of T cell receptor beta chains from one sample in a study of shared clonotypes between healthy human individuals. Sequencing used immunoSEQ multiplex PCR; TCRdb keeps in-frame clones, though not all of them. Of about 2 million clones listed, about 95% are singletons. The sequencing sample was made of naive CD8+ T cells sorted from blood. The receptors were gathered from a man younger than 30 in good health. The CDR3 runs from the conserved cysteine through the conserved F or W. Each record gives: clone size, J gene, V gene, CDR3 protein. Size values are once, few and many counts, or a class for expanded clones, and some rows have none.

abundance: .
j_gene: TRBJ2-7
v_gene: TRBV7-9
CDR3aa: CASSLGGLGTYEQYF

abundance: .
j_gene: TRBJ2-1
v_gene: TRBV4-1
CDR3aa: CASSGNSGGRYNEQFF

abundance: .
j_gene: TRBJ2-2
v_gene: TRBV6-5
CDR3aa: CASSRGATNTGELFF

abundance: .
j_gene: TRBJ2-3
v_gene: TRBV9
CDR3aa: CASSVSGSTDTQYF

abundance: few
j_gene: TRBJ2-1
v_gene: TRBV4-3
CDR3aa: CASSQVEGSYNEQFF

abundance: once
j_gene: TRBJ1-2
v_gene: TRBV4-1
CDR3aa: CASSQDSVSRGYTF

abundance: .
j_gene: TRBJ2-1
v_gene: TRBV4-2
CDR3aa: CASSQAWNNEQFF

abundance: .
j_gene: TRBJ2-1
v_gene: TRBV7-6
CDR3aa: CASSLAVSGRFYEQFF

abundance: .
j_gene: TRBJ1-2
v_gene: TRBV6-5
CDR3aa: CASSYSLGTGYTF

abundance: .
j_gene: TRBJ2-7
v_gene: TRBV11-1
CDR3aa: CASSPRVHEQYF

abundance: .
j_gene: TRBJ2-7
v_gene: TRBV27
CDR3aa: CASSFRATGEQYF

abundance: .
j_gene: TRBJ1-1
v_gene: TRBV11-2
CDR3aa: CASSLVTQGLPEAFF

abundance: .
j_gene: TRBJ1-5
v_gene: TRBV6-5
CDR3aa: CASSYSLWPQHF

abundance: .
j_gene: TRBJ1-5
v_gene: TRBV6-1
CDR3aa: CASSGRQGGNQPQHF

abundance: .
j_gene: TRBJ2-7
v_gene: TRBV5-4
CDR3aa: CASSSTGNEQYF

abundance: .
j_gene: TRBJ2-1
v_gene: TRBV5-6
CDR3aa: CASSLQGGLPVDEQFF

abundance: once
j_gene: TRBJ2-7
v_gene: TRBV27
CDR3aa: CASSLTLGQGAAEQYF

abundance: .
j_gene: TRBJ1-2
v_gene: TRBV10-2
CDR3aa: CASRNRVGDGYTF

abundance: .
j_gene: TRBJ2-3
v_gene: TRBV4-1
CDR3aa: CASSQGLGWADTQYF

abundance: .
j_gene: TRBJ2-3
v_gene: TRBV13
CDR3aa: CASSLVAGASTDTQYF

abundance: .
j_gene: TRBJ1-1
v_gene: TRBV27
CDR3aa: CASSLTGTGDTEAFF

abundance: .
j_gene: TRBJ2-7
v_gene: TRBV19
CDR3aa: CASSFPGRSYEQYF

abundance: .
j_gene: TRBJ1-2
v_gene: TRBV19
CDR3aa: CASSIDGGPSYGYTF

abundance: .
j_gene: TRBJ2-7
v_gene: TRBV7-7
CDR3aa: CASSSILGEGEQYF

abundance: .
j_gene: TRBJ2-1
v_gene: TRBV30
CDR3aa: CAWGSALAGGPGEQFF

abundance: .
j_gene: TRBJ2-1
v_gene: TRBV7-2
CDR3aa: CASSTLAGGTRHEQFF

abundance: .
j_gene: TRBJ2-7
v_gene: TRBV7-3
CDR3aa: CASSPDQGGEQYF

abundance: few
j_gene: TRBJ1-6
v_gene: TRBV2
CDR3aa: CASSEGPRGEASPLHF

abundance: .
j_gene: TRBJ2-1
v_gene: TRBV5-6
CDR3aa: CASSPGGTYNEQFF

abundance: .
j_gene: TRBJ1-3
v_gene: TRBV19
CDR3aa: CASSRGQDGNTIYF

abundance: .
j_gene: TRBJ2-7
v_gene: TRBV7-2
CDR3aa: CASSLTGGSYEQYF

abundance: once
j_gene: TRBJ1-4
v_gene: TRBV7-2
CDR3aa: CASSAVGTGDEKLFF

abundance: .
j_gene: TRBJ2-7
v_gene: TRBV28
CDR3aa: CASSLRAVSYEQYF

abundance: .
j_gene: TRBJ2-1
v_gene: TRBV4-1
CDR3aa: CASSQEDQLDNEQFF

abundance: .
j_gene: TRBJ2-7
v_gene: TRBV4-1
CDR3aa: CASSLQGNYEQYF

abundance: .
j_gene: TRBJ2-1
v_gene: TRBV19
CDR3aa: CASALTLTGYNEQFF

abundance: .
j_gene: TRBJ1-1
v_gene: TRBV6-4
CDR3aa: CASSEAVNTEAFF

abundance: once
j_gene: TRBJ2-5
v_gene: TRBV4-1
CDR3aa: CASSPTGLAEGGRETQYF

abundance: .
j_gene: TRBJ1-2
v_gene: TRBV4-3
CDR3aa: CASSRILGPDYGYTF

abundance: .
j_gene: TRBJ1-2
v_gene: TRBV9
CDR3aa: CASSVQGGGGYTF

abundance: .
j_gene: TRBJ1-1
v_gene: TRBV28
CDR3aa: CASSLSQGARTEAFF

abundance: .
j_gene: TRBJ2-2
v_gene: TRBV29-1
CDR3aa: CSVELETVGTGELFF

abundance: .
j_gene: TRBJ1-1
v_gene: TRBV7-9
CDR3aa: CASSLVGARAEAFF

abundance: .
j_gene: TRBJ2-3
v_gene: TRBV7-9
CDR3aa: CASSWTSGISDTQYF

abundance: few
j_gene: TRBJ2-2
v_gene: TRBV7-9
CDR3aa: CAWVGRQYTGELFF

abundance: .
j_gene: TRBJ1-6
v_gene: TRBV11-2
CDR3aa: CASSPGGVSYNSPLHF

abundance: .
j_gene: TRBJ2-1
v_gene: TRBV10-3
CDR3aa: CAVGLGLAVLSSYNEQFF

abundance: .
j_gene: TRBJ1-3
v_gene: TRBV2
CDR3aa: CASLGSSGNTIYF

abundance: .
j_gene: TRBJ2-5
v_gene: TRBV30
CDR3aa: CAWSGGQETQYF

abundance: .
j_gene: TRBJ2-5
v_gene: TRBV6-7
CDR3aa: CASNEREFAETQYF

abundance: .
j_gene: TRBJ1-5
v_gene: TRBV18
CDR3aa: CASSDDSDSNQPQHF

abundance: .
j_gene: TRBJ1-1
v_gene: TRBV15
CDR3aa: CATSRVLDGDTEAFF

abundance: .
j_gene: TRBJ2-7
v_gene: TRBV11-2
CDR3aa: CASSAFYEQYF

abundance: .
j_gene: TRBJ2-7
v_gene: TRBV4-1
CDR3aa: CASSQGLGVINDEQYF

abundance: once
j_gene: TRBJ1-5
v_gene: TRBV6-4
CDR3aa: CASSDVDRGVYQPQHF

abundance: .
j_gene: TRBJ2-7
v_gene: TRBV4-1
CDR3aa: CASSQDRPGTQGGDEQYF